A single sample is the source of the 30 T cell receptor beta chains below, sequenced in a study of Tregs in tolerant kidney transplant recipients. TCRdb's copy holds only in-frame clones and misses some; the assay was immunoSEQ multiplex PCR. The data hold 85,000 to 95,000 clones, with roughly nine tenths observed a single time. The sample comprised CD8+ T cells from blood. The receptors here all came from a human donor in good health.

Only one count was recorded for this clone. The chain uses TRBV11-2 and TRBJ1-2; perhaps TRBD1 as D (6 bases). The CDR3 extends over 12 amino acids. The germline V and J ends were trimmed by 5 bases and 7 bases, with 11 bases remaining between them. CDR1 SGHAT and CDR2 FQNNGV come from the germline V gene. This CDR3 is CASSVGQLGYTF. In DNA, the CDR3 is TGTGCCAGCAGCGTCGGACAGCTTGGCTACACCTTC. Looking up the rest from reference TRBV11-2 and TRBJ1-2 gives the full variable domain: EAGVAQSPRYKIIEKRQSVAFWCNPISGHATLYWYQQILGQGPKLLIQFQNNGVVDDSQLPKDRFSAERLKGVDSTLKIQPAKLEDSAVYLCASSVGQLGYTFGSGTRLTVV.

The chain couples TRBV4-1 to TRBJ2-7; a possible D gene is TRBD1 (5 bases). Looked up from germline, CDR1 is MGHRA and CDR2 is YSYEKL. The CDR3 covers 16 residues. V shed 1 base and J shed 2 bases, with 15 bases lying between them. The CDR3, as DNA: TGCGCCAGCAGCCAAGTCCCCAAGGGGTTCGCCTACGAGCAGTACTTC. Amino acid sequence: CASSQVPKGFAYEQYF.

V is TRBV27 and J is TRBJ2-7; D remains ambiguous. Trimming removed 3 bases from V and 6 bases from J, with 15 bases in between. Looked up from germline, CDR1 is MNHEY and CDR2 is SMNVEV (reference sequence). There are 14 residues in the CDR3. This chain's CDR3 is CASSFNTGAGEQYF. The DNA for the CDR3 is TGTGCCAGCAGTTTCAATACCGGCGCTGGCGAGCAGTACTTC.

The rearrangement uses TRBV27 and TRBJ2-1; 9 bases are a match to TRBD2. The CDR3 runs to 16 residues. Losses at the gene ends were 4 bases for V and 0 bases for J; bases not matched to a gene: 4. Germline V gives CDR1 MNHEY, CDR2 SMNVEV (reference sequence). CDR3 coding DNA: TGTGCCAGCAGTTCGGCGGGAGGGTACTCCTACAATGAGCAGTTCTTC. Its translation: CASSSAGGYSYNEQFF.

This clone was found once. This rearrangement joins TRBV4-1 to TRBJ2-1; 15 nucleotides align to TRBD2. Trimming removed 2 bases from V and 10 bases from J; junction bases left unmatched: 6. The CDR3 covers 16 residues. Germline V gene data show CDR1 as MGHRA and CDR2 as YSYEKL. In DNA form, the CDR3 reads TGCGCCAGCAGCCAAAGGACTAGCGGGAGGGCCTGGGAGCAGTTCTTC. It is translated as CASSQRTSGRAWEQFF.

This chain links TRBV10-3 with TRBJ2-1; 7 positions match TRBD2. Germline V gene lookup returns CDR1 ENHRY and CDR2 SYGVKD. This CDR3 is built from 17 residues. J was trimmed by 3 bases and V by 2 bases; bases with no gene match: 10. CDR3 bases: TGTGCCATCAGTGAGAGCGGGGCTAGCGGTGACTACAATGAGCAGTTCTTC. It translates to CAISESGASGDYNEQFF.

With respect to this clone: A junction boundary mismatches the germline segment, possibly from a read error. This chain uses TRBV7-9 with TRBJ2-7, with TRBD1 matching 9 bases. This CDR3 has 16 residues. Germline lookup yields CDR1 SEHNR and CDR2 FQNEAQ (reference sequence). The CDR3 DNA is TGTGCCAGCAGCTTTCTGGACAGGGGACTTACCTACGGGCAGTACTTC. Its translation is CASSFLDRGLTYGQYF.

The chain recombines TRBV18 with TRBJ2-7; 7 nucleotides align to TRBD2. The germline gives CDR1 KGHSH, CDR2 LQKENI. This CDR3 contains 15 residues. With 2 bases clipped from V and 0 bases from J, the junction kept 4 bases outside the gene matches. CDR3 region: CASSPRTRSSYEQYF. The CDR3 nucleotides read TGTGCCAGCTCACCAAGGACTAGGAGCTCCTACGAGCAGTACTTC.

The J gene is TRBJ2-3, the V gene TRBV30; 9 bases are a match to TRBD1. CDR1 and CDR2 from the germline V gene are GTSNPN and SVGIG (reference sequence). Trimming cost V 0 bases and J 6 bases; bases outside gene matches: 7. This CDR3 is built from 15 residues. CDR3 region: CAWSVGQGQHDTQYF. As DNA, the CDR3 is TGTGCCTGGAGTGTTGGACAGGGGCAACACGATACGCAGTATTTT.

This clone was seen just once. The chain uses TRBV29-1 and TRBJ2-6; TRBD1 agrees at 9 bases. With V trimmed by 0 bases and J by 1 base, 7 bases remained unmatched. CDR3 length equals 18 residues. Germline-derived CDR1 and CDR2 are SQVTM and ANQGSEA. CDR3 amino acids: CSVEDRGTGYSGANVLTF. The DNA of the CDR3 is TGCAGCGTTGAAGATCGAGGGACAGGGTATTCTGGGGCCAACGTCCTGACTTTC.

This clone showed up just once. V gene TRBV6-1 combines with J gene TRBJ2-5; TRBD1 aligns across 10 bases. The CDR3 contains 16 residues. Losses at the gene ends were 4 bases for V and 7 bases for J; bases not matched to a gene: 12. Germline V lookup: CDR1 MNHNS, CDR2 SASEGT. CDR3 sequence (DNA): TGTGCCAGCAGTGGGTCAAGGGACAGGGGTCCATGGACCCAGTACTTC. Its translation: CASSGSRDRGPWTQYF.

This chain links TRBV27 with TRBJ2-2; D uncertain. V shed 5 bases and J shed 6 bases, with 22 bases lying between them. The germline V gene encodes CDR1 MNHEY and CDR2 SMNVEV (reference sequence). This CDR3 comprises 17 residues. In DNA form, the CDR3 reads TGTGCCAGCAGTCCCGTGACGGATGGGTTGGGTTCCGGGGAGCTGTTTTTT. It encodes CASSPVTDGLGSGELFF.

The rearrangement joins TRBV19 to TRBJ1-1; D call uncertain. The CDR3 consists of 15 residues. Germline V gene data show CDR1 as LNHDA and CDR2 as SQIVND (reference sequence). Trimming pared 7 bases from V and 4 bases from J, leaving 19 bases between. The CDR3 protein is CASKEGSGFVTEAFF. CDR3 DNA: TGTGCCAGTAAGGAAGGGAGCGGGTTCGTCACTGAAGCTTTCTTT. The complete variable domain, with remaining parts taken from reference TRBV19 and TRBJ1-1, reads DGGITQSPKYLFRKEGQNVTLSCEQNLNHDAMYWYRQDPGQGLRLIYYSQIVNDFQKGDIAEGYSVSREKKESFPLTVTSAQKNPTAFYLCASKEGSGFVTEAFFGQGTRLTVV.

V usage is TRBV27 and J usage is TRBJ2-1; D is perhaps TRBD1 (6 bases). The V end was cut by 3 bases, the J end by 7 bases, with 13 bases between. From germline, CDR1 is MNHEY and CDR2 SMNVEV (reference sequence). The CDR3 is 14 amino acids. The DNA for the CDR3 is TGTGCCAGCAGTTTGATGGACACAGGGAATGAGCAGTTCTTC. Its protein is CASSLMDTGNEQFF.

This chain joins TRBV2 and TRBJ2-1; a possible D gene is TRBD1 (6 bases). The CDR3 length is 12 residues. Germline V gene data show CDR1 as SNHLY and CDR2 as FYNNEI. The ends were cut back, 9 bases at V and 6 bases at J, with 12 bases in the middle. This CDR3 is CASLTGFNEQFF. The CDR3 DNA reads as TGTGCCAGTCTGACAGGTTTCAATGAGCAGTTCTTC.

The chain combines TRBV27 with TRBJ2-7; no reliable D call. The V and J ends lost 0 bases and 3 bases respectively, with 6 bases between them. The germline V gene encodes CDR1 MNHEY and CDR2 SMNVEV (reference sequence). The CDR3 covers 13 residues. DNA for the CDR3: TGTGCCAGCAGTTTATCTTCCCGCTACGAGCAGTACTTC. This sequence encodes CASSLSSRYEQYF.

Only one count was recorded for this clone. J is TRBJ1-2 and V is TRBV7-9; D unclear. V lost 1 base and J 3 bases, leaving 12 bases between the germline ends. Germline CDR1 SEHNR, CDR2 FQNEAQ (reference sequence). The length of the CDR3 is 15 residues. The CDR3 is CASSLGTRRDYGYTF. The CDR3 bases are TGTGCCAGCAGCTTAGGAACAAGACGAGACTATGGCTACACCTTC. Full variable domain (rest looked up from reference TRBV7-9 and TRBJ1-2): DTGVSQNPRHKITKRGQNVTFRCDPISEHNRLYWYRQTLGQGPEFLTYFQNEAQLEKSRLLSDRFSAERPKGSFSTLEIQRTEQGDSAMYLCASSLGTRRDYGYTFGSGTRLTVV.

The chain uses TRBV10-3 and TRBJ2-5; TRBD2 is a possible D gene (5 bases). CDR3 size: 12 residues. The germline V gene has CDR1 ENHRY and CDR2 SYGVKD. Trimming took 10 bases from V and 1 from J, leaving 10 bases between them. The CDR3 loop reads CATSEGQETQYF. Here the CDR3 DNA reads TGTGCCACGTCAGAGGGCCAAGAGACCCAGTACTTC.

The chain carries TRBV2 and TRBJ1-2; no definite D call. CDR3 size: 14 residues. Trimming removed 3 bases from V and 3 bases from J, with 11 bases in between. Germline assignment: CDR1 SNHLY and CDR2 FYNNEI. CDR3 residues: CASSDPRLDYGYTF. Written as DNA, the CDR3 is TGTGCCAGCAGTGACCCCAGGTTGGACTATGGCTACACCTTC.

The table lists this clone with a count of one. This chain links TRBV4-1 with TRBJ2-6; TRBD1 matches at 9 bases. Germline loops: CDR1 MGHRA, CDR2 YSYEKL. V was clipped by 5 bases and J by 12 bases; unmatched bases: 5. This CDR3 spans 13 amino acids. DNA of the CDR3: TGCGCCAGCAGCATGGGGACAGGGAGCGTCCTGACTTTC. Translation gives CASSMGTGSVLTF.

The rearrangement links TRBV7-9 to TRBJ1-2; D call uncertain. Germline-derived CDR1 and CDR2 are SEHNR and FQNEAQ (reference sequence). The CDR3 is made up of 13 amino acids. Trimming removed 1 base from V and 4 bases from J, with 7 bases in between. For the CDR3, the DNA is TGTGCCAGCAGCTTAGGGGTCTCCTATGGCTACACCTTC. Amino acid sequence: CASSLGVSYGYTF.

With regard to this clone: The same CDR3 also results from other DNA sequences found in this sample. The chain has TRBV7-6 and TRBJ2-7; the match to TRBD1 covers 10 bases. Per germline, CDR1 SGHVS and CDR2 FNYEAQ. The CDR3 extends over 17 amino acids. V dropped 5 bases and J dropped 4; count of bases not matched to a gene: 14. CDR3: CASSGDRGLGQRYEQYF. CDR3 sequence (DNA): TGTGCCAGCAGCGGTGACAGGGGGCTTGGTCAAAGGTACGAGCAGTACTTC.

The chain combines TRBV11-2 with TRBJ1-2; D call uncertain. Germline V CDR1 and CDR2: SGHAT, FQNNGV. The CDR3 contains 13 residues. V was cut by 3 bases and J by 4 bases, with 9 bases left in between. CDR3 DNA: TGTGCCAGCAGCTTCCCGGGAGGCTATGGCTACACCTTC. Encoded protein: CASSFPGGYGYTF.

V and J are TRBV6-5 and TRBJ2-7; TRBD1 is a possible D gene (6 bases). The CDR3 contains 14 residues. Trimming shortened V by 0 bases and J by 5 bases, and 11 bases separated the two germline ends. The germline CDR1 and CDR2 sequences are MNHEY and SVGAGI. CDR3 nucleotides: TGTGCCAGCAGTTACTCGGGTCAGGGGAACGAGCAGTACTTC. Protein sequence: CASSYSGQGNEQYF.

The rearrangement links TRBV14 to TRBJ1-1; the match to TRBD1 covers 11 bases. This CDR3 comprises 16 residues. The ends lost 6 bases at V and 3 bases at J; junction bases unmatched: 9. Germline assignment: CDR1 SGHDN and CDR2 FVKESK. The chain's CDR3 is CASSYGQGAVDTEAFF. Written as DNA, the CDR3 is TGTGCCAGCAGTTACGGACAGGGGGCTGTTGACACTGAAGCTTTCTTT.

The CDR3 protein is CASSYPRQAPGADTQYF. The CDR3 DNA sequence: TGTGCCAGCAGCTATCCCCGACAGGCCCCCGGAGCAGATACGCAGTATTTT. V gene TRBV7-8 combines with J gene TRBJ2-3, with D possibly TRBD1 on 6 matching bases. This CDR3 is built from 17 residues. V gave up 4 bases and J gave up 4 bases, with 21 bases separating them. Germline CDR1 and CDR2: SGHVS and FQNEAQ.

The CDR3 nucleotides read TGTGCCAGTAGTATTGGCTACACCTACGAGCAGTACTTC. It encodes CASSIGYTYEQYF. This chain links TRBV19 with TRBJ2-7; D uncertain. The CDR3 is 13 amino acids. With 3 bases removed from V and 2 bases from J, the gap between germline ends came to 8 bases. Germline CDR1 LNHDA, CDR2 SQIVND (reference sequence).

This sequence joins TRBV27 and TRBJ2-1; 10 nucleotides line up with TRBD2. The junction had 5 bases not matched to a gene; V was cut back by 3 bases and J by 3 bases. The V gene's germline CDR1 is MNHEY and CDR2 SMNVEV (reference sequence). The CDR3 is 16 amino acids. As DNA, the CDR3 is TGTGCCAGCAGTTTTGCTAGCGGGAGTATCTACAATGAGCAGTTCTTC. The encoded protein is CASSFASGSIYNEQFF.

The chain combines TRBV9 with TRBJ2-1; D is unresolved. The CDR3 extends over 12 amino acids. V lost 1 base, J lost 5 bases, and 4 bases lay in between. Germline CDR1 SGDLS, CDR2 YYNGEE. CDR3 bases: TGTGCCAGCAGCGTATGGGACAATGAGCAGTTCTTC. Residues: CASSVWDNEQFF.

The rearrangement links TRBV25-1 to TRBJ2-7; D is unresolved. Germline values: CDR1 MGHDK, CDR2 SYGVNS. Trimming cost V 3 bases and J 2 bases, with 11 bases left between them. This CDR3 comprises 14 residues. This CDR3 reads CASSEGGATYEQYF. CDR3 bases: TGTGCCAGCAGTGAGGGCGGCGCGACCTACGAGCAGTACTTC.